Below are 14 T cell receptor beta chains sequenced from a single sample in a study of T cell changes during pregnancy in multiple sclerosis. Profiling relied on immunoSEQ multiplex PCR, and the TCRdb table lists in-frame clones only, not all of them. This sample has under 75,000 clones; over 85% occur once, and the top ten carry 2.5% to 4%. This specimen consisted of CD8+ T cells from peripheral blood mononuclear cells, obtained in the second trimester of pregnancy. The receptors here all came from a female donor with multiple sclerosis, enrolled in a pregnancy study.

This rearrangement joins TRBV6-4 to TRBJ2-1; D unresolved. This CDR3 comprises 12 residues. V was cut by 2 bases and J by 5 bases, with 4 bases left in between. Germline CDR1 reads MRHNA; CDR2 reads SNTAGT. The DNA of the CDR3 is TGTGCCAGCAGTGACCGTGACAATGAGCAGTTCTTC. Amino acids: CASSDRDNEQFF.

CDR3 nucleotides: TGTGCCAGCAGTTTAAATTCCGGGCAGGGCGTCATCTATGGCTACACCTTC. Protein product: CASSLNSGQGVIYGYTF. The rearrangement links TRBV27 to TRBJ1-2; D may be TRBD1 (5 bases). V lost 2 bases, J lost 4 bases, and 20 bases lay in between. Germline CDR1 and CDR2: MNHEY and SMNVEV (reference sequence). The CDR3 consists of 17 residues.

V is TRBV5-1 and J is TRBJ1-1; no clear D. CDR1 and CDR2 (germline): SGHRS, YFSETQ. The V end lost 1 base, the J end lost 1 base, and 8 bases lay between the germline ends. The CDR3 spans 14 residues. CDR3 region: CASSLFTENTEAFF. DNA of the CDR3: TGCGCCAGCAGCTTGTTTACAGAGAACACTGAAGCTTTCTTT. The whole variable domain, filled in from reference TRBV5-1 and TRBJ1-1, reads KAGVTQTPRYLIKTRGQQVTLSCSPISGHRSVSWYQQTPGQGLQFLFEYFSETQRNKGNFPGRFSGRQFSNSRSEMNVSTLELGDSALYLCASSLFTENTEAFFGQGTRLTVV.

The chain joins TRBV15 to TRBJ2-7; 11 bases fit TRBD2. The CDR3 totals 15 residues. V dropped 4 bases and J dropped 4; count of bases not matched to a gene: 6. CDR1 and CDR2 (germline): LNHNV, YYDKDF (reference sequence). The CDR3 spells CATSKLAGERYEQYF. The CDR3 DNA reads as TGTGCCACCAGCAAACTAGCGGGAGAACGTTACGAGCAGTACTTC.

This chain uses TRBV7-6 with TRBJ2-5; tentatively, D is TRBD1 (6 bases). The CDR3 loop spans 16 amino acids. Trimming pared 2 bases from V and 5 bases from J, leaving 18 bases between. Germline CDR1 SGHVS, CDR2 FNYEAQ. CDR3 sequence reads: CASSLNWGRGGETQYF. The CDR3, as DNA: TGTGCCAGCAGCTTAAATTGGGGCAGGGGCGGGGAGACCCAGTACTTC.

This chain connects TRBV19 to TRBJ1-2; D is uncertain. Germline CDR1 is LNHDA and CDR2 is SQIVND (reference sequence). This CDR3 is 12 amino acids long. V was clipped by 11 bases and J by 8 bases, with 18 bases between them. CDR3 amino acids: CAGGNPGDGYTF. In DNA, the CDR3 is TGTGCCGGAGGGAACCCAGGCGACGGCTACACCTTC.

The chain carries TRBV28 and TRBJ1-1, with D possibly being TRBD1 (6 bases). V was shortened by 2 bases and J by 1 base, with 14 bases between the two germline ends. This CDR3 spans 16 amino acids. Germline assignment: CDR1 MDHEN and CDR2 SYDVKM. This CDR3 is CASSLVGGGRNTEAFF. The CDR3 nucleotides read TGTGCCAGCAGTTTAGTGGGGGGGGGCAGGAACACTGAAGCTTTCTTT.

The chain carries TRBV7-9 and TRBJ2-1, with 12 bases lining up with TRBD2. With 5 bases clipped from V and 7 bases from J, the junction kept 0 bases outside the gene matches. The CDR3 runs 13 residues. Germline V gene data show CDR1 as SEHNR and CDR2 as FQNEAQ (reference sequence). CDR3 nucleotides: TGTGCCAGCAGCGGGACTAGCGGGAATGAGCAGTTCTTC. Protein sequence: CASSGTSGNEQFF.

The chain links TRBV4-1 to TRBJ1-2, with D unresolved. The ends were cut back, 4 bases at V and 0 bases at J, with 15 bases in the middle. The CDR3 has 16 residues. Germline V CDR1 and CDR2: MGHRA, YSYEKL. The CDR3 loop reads CASSLDGSGSNYGYTF. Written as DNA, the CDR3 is TGCGCCAGCAGCCTCGACGGATCGGGATCTAACTATGGCTACACCTTC.

CDR3 nucleotide sequence: TGTGCCAGCAGCTTACAGGGCATAGGGACTGAAGCTTTCTTT. Its protein is CASSLQGIGTEAFF. The chain has TRBV11-2 and TRBJ1-1; D perhaps matches TRBD1 (5 bases). This CDR3 region has 14 residues. The V gene's germline CDR1 is SGHAT and CDR2 FQNNGV. V shed 2 bases and J shed 5 bases, with 12 bases lying between them.

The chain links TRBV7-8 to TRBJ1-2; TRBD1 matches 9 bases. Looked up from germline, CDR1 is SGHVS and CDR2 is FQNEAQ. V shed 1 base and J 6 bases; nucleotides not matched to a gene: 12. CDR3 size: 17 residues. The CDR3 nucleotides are TGTGCCAGCAGCTTAGGAACAGGGGGCGCGTCTGATAATGGCTACACCTTC. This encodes CASSLGTGGASDNGYTF.

DNA for the CDR3: TGTGCCTGGATCAAAAGGGACAGGGGCTACGAGCAGTACTTC. Translated, it gives CAWIKRDRGYEQYF. The J gene is TRBJ2-7, the V gene TRBV30; 10 bases match TRBD1. With V trimmed by 4 bases and J by 3 bases, 6 bases remained unmatched. CDR1 GTSNPN and CDR2 SVGIG come from the germline V gene (reference sequence). This CDR3 has 14 residues.

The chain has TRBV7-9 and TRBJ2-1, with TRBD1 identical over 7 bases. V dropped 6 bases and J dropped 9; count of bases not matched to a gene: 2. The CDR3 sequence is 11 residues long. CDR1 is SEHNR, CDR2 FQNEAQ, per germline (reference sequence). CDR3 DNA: TGTGCCAGCAGACCAGGGGGTGAGCAGTTCTTC. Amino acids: CASRPGGEQFF.

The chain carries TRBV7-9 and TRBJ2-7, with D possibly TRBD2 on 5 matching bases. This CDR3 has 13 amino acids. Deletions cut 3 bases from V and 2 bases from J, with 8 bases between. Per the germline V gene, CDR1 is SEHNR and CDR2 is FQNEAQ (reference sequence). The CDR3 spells CASSFAGTYEQYF. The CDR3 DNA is TGTGCCAGCAGCTTCGCCGGGACCTACGAGCAGTACTTC.